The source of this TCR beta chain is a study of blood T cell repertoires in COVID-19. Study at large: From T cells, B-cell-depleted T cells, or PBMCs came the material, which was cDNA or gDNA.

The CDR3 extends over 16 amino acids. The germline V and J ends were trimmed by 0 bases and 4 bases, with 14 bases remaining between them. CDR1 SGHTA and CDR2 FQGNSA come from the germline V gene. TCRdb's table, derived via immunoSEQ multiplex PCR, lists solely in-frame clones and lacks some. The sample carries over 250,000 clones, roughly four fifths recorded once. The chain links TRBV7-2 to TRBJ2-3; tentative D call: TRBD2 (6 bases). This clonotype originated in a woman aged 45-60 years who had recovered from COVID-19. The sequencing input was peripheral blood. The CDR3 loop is CASSLAGGAEADTQYF. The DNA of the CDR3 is TGTGCCAGCAGCTTAGCCGGGGGTGCGGAGGCAGATACGCAGTATTTT.